Shown below are 12 T cell receptor beta chains from a single sample sequenced in a study of T cells in Graves' hyperthyroidism and ophthalmopathy. Amplified TCR beta CDR3 regions derived from RNA transcripts. The TCR CDR3 first-round RT-PCR relied on the HTBI primer set. TCRdb itself ran the multiplex PCR reads through MiXCR, one entry per CDR3 protein. The sample lists about 740,000 distinct CDR3 sequences; 12% to 15% were seen once. Sequenced material: blood. Receptors originate from a woman between 18 and 29 years old with Graves' hyperthyroidism.

V usage is TRBV7-8 and J usage is TRBJ1-4; possible D gene TRBD1, 5 bases. There are 16 residues in the CDR3. CDR1 and CDR2 (germline): SGHVS, FQNEAQ. V was pared by 2 bases and J by 3 bases, with 13 bases between. In DNA form, the CDR3 reads TGTGCCAGCAGCTTAACGGGGCGAGCTCCTAATGAAAAACTGTTTTTT. Translating it yields CASSLTGRAPNEKLFF.

This clonotype was observed once. CDR3 in amino acids: CATGGDEQYF. CDR3 DNA: TGTGCCACCGGGGGCGACGAGCAGTACTTC. J is TRBJ2-7 and V is TRBV28, with D perhaps being TRBD1 or TRBD2 (6 bases each). The V gene's germline CDR1 is MDHEN and CDR2 SYDVKM. This CDR3 contains 10 residues. Trimming pared 10 bases from V and 5 bases from J, leaving 9 bases between.

This clonotype was seen repeatedly, ten times or more. V usage is TRBV12-3 or TRBV12-4 and J usage is TRBJ2-7, with 7 bases identical to TRBD1. Losses at the gene ends were 5 bases for V and 3 bases for J; bases not matched to a gene: 10. The CDR3 runs 15 residues. The CDR3 nucleotides read TGTGCCAGCAGTCAAGGCGACAGGGCCGACTACGAGCAGTACTTC. Protein: CASSQGDRADYEQYF.

In DNA, the CDR3 is TGTGCCAGCAGCTTGATCAGGGAGAAAGAAAAACTGTTTTTT. Its protein is CASSLIREKEKLFF. This rearrangement joins TRBV5-5 to TRBJ1-4, with a possible D match to TRBD1 (5 bases). Trimming left V 1 base short and J 8 bases short, with 12 bases between. The CDR3 extends over 14 amino acids. The germline V gene encodes CDR1 SGHKS and CDR2 YYEKEE (reference sequence).

Ten or more counts support this clonotype. CDR3 sequence: CASSLLWLAGDTDTQYF. CDR3 DNA sequence: TGTGCCAGCAGTTTATTATGGCTAGCGGGAGACACAGATACGCAGTATTTT. J is TRBJ2-3 and V is TRBV28; 10 positions match TRBD2. This CDR3 has 17 amino acids. Germline V gene lookup returns CDR1 MDHEN and CDR2 SYDVKM. Germline trimming cut 1 base from V and 2 bases from J; bases unmatched to any gene: 6.

This chain links TRBV20-1 with TRBJ2-7; D is unclear. The ends were cut back, 6 bases at V and 1 base at J, with 16 bases in the middle. CDR1 and CDR2 from the germline V gene are DFQATT and SNEGSKA (reference sequence). The CDR3 extends over 14 amino acids. CDR3 in amino acids: CSATGSSHSYEQYF. DNA of the CDR3: TGCAGTGCCACCGGGTCTTCTCATTCCTACGAGCAGTACTTC.

This chain links TRBV13 with TRBJ2-3; either TRBD1 or TRBD2 may supply D (5 bases each). The V and J ends lost 1 base and 2 bases respectively, with 13 bases between them. The V gene's germline CDR1 is PRHDT and CDR2 FYEKMQ (reference sequence). This CDR3 region has 16 residues. The CDR3 DNA follows: TGTGCCAGCAGCTTAGTATCGGGACCCTTCACAGATACGCAGTATTTT. Its protein product is CASSLVSGPFTDTQYF.

This clonotype was counted between two and nine times. The chain uses TRBV6-1 and TRBJ2-1; tentatively, D is TRBD2 (5 bases). This CDR3 comprises 14 residues. CDR1 is MNHNS and CDR2 is SASEGT in the germline V gene. V was cut by 11 bases and J by 4 bases, with 18 bases left in between. CDR3 sequence: CASKTSGLYNEQFF. CDR3 DNA: TGTGCCTCCAAGACCAGCGGATTATACAATGAGCAGTTCTTC.

With respect to this clonotype: One end of the junction fails to match germline, which may point to a read error. V and J are TRBV27 and TRBJ2-3, with D hard to call. The germline gives CDR1 MNHEY, CDR2 SMNVEV (reference sequence). The CDR3 is 11 amino acids. The CDR3 sequence is CTSSFLGLRYF. In DNA form, the CDR3 reads TGTACCAGCAGTTTTCTTGGGCTTCGGTATTTT.

The chain has TRBV19 and TRBJ2-2, with 10 bases fitting TRBD2. Losses at the gene ends were 5 bases for V and 3 bases for J; bases not matched to a gene: 3. CDR1 and CDR2 (germline): LNHDA, SQIVND (reference sequence). The CDR3 is made up of 15 amino acids. In nucleotides, the CDR3 is TGTGCCAGTAGTCCCAGCGGGAGGGACACCGGGGAGCTGTTTTTT. As protein: CASSPSGRDTGELFF.

This clonotype was seen repeatedly, ten times or more. The chain is built from TRBV6-6 and TRBJ2-4, with D possibly matching TRBD2 (6 bases). The CDR3 totals 17 residues. The ends were cut back, 2 bases at V and 0 bases at J, with 14 bases in the middle. Germline CDR1 is MNHNY and CDR2 is SVGAGI (reference sequence). CDR3 amino acids: CASSYLSPGLAKNIQYF. CDR3 DNA: TGTGCCAGCAGTTACCTATCTCCGGGACTAGCCAAAAACATTCAGTACTTC.

This chain uses TRBV3-1 with TRBJ2-2; D gene uncertain. The germline CDR1 and CDR2 sequences are LGHDT and YNNKEL (reference sequence). The V gene lost 0 bases and the J gene lost 4 bases, with 6 bases spanning the gap. The CDR3 is 14 amino acids. CDR3 sequence: CASSQEGSTGELFF. For the CDR3, the DNA is TGTGCCAGCAGCCAAGAGGGTTCCACCGGGGAGCTGTTTTTT.